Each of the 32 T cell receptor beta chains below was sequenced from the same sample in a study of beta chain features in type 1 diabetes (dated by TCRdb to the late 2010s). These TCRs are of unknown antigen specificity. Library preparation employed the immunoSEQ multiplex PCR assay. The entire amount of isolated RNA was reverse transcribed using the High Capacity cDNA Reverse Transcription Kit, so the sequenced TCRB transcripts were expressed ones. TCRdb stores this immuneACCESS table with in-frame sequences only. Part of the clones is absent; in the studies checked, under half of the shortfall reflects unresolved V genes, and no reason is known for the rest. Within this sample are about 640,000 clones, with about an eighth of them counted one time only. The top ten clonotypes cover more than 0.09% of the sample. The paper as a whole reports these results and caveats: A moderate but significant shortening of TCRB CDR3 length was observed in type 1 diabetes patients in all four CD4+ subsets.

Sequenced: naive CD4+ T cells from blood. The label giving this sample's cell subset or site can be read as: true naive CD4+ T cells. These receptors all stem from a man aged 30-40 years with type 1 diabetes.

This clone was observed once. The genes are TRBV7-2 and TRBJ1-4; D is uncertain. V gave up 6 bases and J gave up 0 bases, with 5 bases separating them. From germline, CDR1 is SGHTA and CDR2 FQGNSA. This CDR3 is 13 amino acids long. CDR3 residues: CASRVATNEKLFF. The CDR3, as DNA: TGTGCCAGCAGAGTCGCAACTAATGAAAAACTGTTTTTT.

CDR3 loop: CASSLNPVQGKYEQYF. As DNA, the CDR3 is TGTGCCAGCAGCTTAAACCCTGTTCAGGGGAAGTACGAGCAGTACTTC. This rearrangement joins TRBV7-2 to TRBJ2-7, with D possibly matching TRBD1 (6 bases). The CDR3 consists of 16 residues. CDR1 and CDR2 from the germline V gene are SGHTA and FQGNSA. Trimming took off 2 bases at V and 4 bases at J, with 18 bases between the two ends.

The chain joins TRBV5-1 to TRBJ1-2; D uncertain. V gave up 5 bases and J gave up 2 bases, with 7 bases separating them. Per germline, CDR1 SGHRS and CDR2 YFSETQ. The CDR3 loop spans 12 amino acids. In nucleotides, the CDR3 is TGCGCCAGCAGAGAGACAAACTATGGCTACACCTTC. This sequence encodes CASRETNYGYTF.

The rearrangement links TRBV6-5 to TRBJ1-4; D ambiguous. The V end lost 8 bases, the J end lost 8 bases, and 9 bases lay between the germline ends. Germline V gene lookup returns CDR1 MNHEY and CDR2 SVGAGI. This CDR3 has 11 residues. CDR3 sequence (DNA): TGTGCCAGCCACGGCAACGAAAAACTGTTTTTT. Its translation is CASHGNEKLFF.

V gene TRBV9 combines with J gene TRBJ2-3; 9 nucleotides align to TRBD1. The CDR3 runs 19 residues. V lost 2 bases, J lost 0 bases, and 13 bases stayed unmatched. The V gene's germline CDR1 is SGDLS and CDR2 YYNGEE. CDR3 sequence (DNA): TGTGCCAGCAGCGTCGGGGAGGGGACAGGGAGTCCCAGCACAGATACGCAGTATTTT. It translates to CASSVGEGTGSPSTDTQYF.

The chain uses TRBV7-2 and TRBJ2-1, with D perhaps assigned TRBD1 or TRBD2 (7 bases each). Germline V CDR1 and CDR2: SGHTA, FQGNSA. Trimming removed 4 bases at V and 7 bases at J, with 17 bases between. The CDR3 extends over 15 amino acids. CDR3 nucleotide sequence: TGTGCCAGCAGCTATCCCAGGGGGGGTCGGAATGAGCAGTTCTTC. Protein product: CASSYPRGGRNEQFF.

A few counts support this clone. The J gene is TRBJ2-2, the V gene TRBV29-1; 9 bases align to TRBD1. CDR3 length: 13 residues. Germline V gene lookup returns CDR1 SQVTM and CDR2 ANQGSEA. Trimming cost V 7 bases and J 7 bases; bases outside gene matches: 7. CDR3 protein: CSGSTGGYGELFF. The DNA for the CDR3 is TGCAGCGGCTCCACAGGGGGCTACGGGGAGCTGTTTTTT.

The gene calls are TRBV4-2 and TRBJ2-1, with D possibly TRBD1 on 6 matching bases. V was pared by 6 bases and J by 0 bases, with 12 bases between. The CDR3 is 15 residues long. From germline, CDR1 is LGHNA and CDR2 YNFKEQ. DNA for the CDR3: TGTGCCAGCAGACCAGACAGGAGCTCCTACAATGAGCAGTTCTTC. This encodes CASRPDRSSYNEQFF.

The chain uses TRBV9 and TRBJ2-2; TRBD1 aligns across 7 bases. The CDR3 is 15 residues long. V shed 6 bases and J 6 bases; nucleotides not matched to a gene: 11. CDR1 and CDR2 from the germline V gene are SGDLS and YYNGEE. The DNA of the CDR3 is TGTGCCAGCAAAACCGGGACAGACGTTCCCGGGGAGCTGTTTTTT. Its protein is CASKTGTDVPGELFF.

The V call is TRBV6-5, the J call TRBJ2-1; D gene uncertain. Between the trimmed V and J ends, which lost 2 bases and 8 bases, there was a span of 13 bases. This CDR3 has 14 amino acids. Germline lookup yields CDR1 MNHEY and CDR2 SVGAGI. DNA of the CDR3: TGTGCCAGCAGTTACAGTCGAAGTACCGATGAGCAGTTCTTC. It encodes CASSYSRSTDEQFF.

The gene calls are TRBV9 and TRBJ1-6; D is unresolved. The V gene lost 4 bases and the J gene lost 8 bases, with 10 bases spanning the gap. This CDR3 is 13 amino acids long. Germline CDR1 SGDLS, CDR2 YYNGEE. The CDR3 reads CASSTHPDSPLHF. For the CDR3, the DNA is TGTGCCAGCAGCACACACCCGGATTCACCCCTCCACTTT.

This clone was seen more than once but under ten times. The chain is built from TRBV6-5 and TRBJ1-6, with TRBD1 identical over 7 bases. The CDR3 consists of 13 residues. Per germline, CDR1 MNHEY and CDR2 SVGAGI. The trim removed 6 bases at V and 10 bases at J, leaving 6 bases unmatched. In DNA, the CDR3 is TGTGCCAGCAGCCGAGACAGGGACTCACCCCTCCACTTT. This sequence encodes CASSRDRDSPLHF.

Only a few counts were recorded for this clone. CDR3 amino acids: CAWSGGPPNVFTF. Here the CDR3 DNA reads TGTGCCTGGAGTGGGGGCCCACCCAACGTATTCACCTTC. V is TRBV30 and J is TRBJ1-2, with D tentatively TRBD1 (5 bases). Germline-derived CDR1 and CDR2 are GTSNPN and SVGIG (reference sequence). The CDR3 has 13 residues. Trimming cost V 1 base and J 13 bases, with 19 bases left between them.

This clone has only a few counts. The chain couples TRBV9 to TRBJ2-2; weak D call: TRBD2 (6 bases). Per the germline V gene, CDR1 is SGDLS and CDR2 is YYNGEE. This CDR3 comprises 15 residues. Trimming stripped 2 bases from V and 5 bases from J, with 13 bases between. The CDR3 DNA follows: TGTGCCAGCAGCGTGACCAGCGGGCCTACCGGGGAGCTGTTTTTT. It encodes CASSVTSGPTGELFF.

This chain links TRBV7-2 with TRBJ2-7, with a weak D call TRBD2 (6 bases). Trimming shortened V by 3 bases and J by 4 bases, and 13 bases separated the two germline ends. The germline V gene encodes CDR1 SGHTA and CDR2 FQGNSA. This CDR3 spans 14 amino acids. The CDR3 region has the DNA TGTGCCAGCAGCTTTGCCGCGGGGTCATACGAGCAGTACTTC. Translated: CASSFAAGSYEQYF.

In nucleotides, the CDR3 is TGTGCCAGCAGCTTAGTGGCTGGGGGCGCAGGCAATCAGCCCCAGCATTTT. It codes for CASSLVAGGAGNQPQHF. V usage is TRBV7-9 and J usage is TRBJ1-5; D possibly corresponds to TRBD1 (6 bases). The germline gives CDR1 SEHNR, CDR2 FQNEAQ (reference sequence). This CDR3 region has 17 residues. Trimming took 1 base from V and 2 from J, leaving 15 bases between them. Full variable domain (outside the CDR3, taken from reference TRBV7-9 and TRBJ1-5): DTGVSQNPRHKITKRGQNVTFRCDPISEHNRLYWYRQTLGQGPEFLTYFQNEAQLEKSRLLSDRFSAERPKGSFSTLEIQRTEQGDSAMYLCASSLVAGGAGNQPQHFGDGTRLSIL.

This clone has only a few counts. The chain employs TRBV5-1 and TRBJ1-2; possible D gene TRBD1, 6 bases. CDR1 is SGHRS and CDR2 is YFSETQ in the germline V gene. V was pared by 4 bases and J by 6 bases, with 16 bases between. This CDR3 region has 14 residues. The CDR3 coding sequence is TGCGCCAGCAGCCTCCAACAGGGAGTAGATGGCTACACCTTC. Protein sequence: CASSLQQGVDGYTF.

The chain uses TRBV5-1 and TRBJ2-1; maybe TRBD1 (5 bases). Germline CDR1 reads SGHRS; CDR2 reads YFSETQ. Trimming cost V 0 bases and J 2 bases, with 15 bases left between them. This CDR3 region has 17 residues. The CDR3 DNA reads TGCGCCAGCAGCTTGGGGGCAGGGTTTGGGACCTACAATGAGCAGTTCTTC. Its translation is CASSLGAGFGTYNEQFF.

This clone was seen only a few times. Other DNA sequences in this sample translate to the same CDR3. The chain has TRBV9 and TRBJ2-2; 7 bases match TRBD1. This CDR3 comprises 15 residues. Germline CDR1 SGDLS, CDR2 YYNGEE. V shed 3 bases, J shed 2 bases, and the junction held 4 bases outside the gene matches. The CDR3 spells CASSAGTANTGELFF. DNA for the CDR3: TGTGCCAGCAGCGCGGGGACAGCCAACACCGGGGAGCTGTTTTTT.

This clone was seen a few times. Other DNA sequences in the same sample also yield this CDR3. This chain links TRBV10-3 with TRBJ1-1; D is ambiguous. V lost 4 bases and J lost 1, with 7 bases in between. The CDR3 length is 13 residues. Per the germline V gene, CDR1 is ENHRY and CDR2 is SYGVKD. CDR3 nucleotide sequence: TGTGCCATCAGTGGTCAGGAGAACACTGAAGCTTTCTTT. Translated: CAISGQENTEAFF.

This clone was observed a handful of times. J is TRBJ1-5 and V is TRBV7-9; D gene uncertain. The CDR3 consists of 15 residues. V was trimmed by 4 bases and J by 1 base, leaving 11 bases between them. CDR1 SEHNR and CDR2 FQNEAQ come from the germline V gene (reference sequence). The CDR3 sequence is CASSSNGGSNQPQHF. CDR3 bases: TGTGCCAGCAGCTCCAATGGTGGCAGCAATCAGCCCCAGCATTTT. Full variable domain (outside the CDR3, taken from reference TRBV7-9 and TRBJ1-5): DTGVSQNPRHKITKRGQNVTFRCDPISEHNRLYWYRQTLGQGPEFLTYFQNEAQLEKSRLLSDRFSAERPKGSFSTLEIQRTEQGDSAMYLCASSSNGGSNQPQHFGDGTRLSIL.

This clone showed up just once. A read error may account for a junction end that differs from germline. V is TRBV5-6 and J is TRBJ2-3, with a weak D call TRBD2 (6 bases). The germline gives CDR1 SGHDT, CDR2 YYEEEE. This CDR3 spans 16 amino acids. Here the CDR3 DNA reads TGTGCCCGCAGCGTAAGACTAGTCCCACACACAGATACGCAGTATTTT. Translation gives CARSVRLVPHTDTQYF.

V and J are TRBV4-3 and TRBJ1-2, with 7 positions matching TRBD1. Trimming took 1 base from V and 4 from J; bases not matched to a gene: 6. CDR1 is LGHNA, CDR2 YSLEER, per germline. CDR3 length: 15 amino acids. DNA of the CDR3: TGCGCCAGCAGCCAAGGGGGGACAGTACCCTATGGCTACACCTTC. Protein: CASSQGGTVPYGYTF.

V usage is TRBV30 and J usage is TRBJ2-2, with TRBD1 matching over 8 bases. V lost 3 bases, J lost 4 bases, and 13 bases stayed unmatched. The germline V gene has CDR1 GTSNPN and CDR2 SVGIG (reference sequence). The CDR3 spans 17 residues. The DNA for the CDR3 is TGTGCCTGGAGGGGTCGACGACAGGGGTTCAGCACCGGGGAGCTGTTTTTT. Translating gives CAWRGRRQGFSTGELFF.

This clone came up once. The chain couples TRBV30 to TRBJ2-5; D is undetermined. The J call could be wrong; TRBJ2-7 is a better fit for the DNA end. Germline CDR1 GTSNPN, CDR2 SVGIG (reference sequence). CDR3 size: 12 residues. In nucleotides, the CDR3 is TGTGCCTGGACAGGCTCTACCTACGAGCAGTACTTC. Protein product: CAWTGSTYEQYF.

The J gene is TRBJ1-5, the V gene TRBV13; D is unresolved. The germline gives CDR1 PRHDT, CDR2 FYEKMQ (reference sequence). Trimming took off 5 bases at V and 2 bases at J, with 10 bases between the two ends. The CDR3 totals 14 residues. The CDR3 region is CASSRGSGNQPQHF. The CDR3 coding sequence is TGTGCCAGCAGCCGAGGTTCGGGCAATCAGCCCCAGCATTTT.

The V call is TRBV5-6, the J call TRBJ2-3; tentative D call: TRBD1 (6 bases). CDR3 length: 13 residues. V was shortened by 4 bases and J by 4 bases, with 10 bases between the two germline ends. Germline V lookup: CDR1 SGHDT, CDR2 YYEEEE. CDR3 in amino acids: CASSAQGSDTQYF. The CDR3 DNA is TGTGCCAGCAGCGCGCAGGGGTCAGATACGCAGTATTTT. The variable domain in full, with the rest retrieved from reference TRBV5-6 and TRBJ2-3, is DAGVTQSPTHLIKTRGQQVTLRCSPKSGHDTVSWYQQALGQGPQFIFQYYEEEERQRGNFPDRFSGHQFPNYSSELNVNALLLGDSALYLCASSAQGSDTQYFGPGTRLTVL.

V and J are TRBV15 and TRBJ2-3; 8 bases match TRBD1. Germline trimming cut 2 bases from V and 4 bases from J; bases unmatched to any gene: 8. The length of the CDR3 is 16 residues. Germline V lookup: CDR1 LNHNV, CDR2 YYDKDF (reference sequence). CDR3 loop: CATSRLARGPADTQYF. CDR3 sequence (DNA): TGTGCCACCAGCAGACTGGCCAGGGGGCCGGCAGATACGCAGTATTTT.

The CDR3 is CASSVMGPETQYF. In nucleotides, the CDR3 is TGTGCCAGCAGCGTAATGGGCCCGGAGACCCAGTACTTC. This chain links TRBV9 with TRBJ2-5; D is unclear. The CDR3 consists of 13 residues. Germline-derived CDR1 and CDR2 are SGDLS and YYNGEE. Deletions cut 1 base from V and 5 bases from J, with 9 bases between.

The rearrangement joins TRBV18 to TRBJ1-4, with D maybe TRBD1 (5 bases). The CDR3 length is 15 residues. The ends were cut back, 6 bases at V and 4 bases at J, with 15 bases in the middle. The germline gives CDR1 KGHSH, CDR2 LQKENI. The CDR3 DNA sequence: TGTGCCAGCTCCCGGGTGGGACTCGATAATGAAAAACTGTTTTTT. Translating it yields CASSRVGLDNEKLFF. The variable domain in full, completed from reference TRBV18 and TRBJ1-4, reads NAGVMQNPRHLVRRRGQEARLRCSPMKGHSHVYWYRQLPEEGLKFMVYLQKENIIDESGMPKERFSAEFPKEGPSILRIQQVVRGDSAAYFCASSRVGLDNEKLFFGSGTQLSVL.

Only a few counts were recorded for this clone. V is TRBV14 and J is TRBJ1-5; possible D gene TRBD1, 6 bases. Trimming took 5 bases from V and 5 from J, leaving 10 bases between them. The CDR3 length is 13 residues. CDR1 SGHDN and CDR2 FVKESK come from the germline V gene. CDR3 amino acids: CASSLAGDQPQHF. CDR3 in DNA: TGTGCCAGCAGCTTGGCAGGGGATCAGCCCCAGCATTTT.

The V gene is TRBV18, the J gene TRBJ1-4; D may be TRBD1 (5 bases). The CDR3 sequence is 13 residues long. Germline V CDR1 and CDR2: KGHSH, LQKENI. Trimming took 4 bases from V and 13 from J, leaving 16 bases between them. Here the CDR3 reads CASSLKQEEGLFF. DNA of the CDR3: TGTGCCAGCTCACTAAAACAGGAAGAGGGACTGTTTTTT.